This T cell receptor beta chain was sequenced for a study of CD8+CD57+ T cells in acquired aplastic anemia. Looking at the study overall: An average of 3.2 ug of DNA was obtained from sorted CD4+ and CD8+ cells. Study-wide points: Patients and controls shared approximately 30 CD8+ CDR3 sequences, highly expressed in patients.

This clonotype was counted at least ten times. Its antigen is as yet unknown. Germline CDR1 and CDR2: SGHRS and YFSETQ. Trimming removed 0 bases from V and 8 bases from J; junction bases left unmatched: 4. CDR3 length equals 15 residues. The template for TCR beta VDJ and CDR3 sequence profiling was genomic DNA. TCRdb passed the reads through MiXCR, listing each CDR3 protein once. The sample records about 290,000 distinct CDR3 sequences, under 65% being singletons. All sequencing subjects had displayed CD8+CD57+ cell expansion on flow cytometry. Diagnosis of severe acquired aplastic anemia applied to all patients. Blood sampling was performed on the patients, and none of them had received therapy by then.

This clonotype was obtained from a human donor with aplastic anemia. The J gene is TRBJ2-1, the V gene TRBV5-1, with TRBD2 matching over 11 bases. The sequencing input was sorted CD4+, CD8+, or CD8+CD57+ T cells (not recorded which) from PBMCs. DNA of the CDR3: TGCGCCAGCAGCTTGGCGGGGACTAGCGGTCATGAGCAGTTCTTC. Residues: CASSLAGTSGHEQFF.